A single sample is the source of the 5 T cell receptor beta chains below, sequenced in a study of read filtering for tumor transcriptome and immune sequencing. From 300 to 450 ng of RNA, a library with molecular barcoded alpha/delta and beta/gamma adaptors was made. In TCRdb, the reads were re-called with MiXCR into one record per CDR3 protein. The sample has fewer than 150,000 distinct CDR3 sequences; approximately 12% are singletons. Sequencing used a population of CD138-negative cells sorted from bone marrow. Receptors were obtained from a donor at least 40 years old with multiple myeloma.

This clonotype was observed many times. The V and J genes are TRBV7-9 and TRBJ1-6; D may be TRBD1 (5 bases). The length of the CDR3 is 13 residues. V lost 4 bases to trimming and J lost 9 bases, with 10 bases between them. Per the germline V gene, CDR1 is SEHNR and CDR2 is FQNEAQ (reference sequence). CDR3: CASSWGRISPLHF. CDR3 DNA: TGTGCCAGCAGCTGGGGACGGATTTCACCCCTCCACTTT.

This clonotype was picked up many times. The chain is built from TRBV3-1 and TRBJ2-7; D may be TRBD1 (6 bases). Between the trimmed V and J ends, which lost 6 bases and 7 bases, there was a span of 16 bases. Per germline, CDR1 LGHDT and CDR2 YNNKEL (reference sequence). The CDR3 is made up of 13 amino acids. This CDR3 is CASRGTSGREQYF. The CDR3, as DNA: TGTGCCAGCAGAGGGACAAGCGGCCGGGAGCAGTACTTC.

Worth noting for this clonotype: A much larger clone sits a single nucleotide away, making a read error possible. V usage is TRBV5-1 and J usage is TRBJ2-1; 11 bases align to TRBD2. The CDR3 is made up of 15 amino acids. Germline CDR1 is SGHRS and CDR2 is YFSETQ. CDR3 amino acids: CARSHSSGRDNEQFF. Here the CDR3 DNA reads TGCGCCCGCAGCCACAGTAGCGGGAGGGACAATGAGCAGTTCTTC.

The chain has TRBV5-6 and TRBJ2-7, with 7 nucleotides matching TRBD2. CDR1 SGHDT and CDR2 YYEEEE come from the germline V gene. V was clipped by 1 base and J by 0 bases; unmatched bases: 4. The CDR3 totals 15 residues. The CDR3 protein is CASSLLWEGSYEQYF. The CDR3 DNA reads TGTGCCAGCAGCTTGTTGTGGGAGGGCTCCTACGAGCAGTACTTC.

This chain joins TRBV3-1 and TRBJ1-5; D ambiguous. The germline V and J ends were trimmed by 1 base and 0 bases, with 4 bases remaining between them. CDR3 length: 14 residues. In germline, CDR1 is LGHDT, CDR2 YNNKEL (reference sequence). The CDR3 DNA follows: TGTGCCAGCAGCCAAGGACATAGCAATCAGCCCCAGCATTTT. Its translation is CASSQGHSNQPQHF.